Described below is a single TCR beta chain sequence and its context. V lost 3 bases and J lost 15, with 15 bases in between. Germline CDR1 and CDR2: MGHRA and YSYEKL. The CDR3 spans 12 residues. For TCRbeta, the library was prepared with unique molecular identifiers. TCRdb reprocessed the PCR reads via MiXCR and lists one record per CDR3 protein. The repertoire holds 800,000 to 1,000,000 distinct CDR3 sequences, with roughly 29% as singletons. The data were obtained in a study of T-cell reconstitution after alpha-beta-depleted transplantation in children. The material was PBMCs, mostly from graft donor cells, obtained 360 days after TCRalphabeta/CD19-depleted stem cell transplant. The V gene is TRBV4-1, the J gene TRBJ2-1; D ambiguous. The TCR was taken from a boy younger than two who had a stem cell transplant for SCID, so the T cells may come from the graft donor. The CDR3 DNA is TGCGCCAGCAGCCACCCCCGTGGGCCGAGGTTCTTC. Encoded protein: CASSHPRGPRFF.